This TCR beta chain was observed in a study of blood T cell repertoires in COVID-19. Across the study: COVID-19 samples, acute and convalescent, were from the United States, Italy and Spain. PBMCs, B-cell-depleted T cells, or T cells provided the cDNA or gDNA that made up the material.

V trimming: 2 bases; J trimming: 4 bases; junction bases outside the gene matches: 6. This CDR3 region has 16 residues. CDR1 LNHNV and CDR2 YYDKDF come from the germline V gene (reference sequence). Per the authors' pipeline: Cell counts per sample came from amplifying reference gene primers. Clones were read by immunoSEQ multiplex PCR, and TCRdb kept only the in-frame ones, dropping some. The V and J calls and clone size come from that table; D and trimming were worked out from the DNA. The sample yields over 100,000 clones, approximately 90% seen once. Sample: peripheral blood. This TCR came from a human donor with acute or convalescent COVID-19. The donor label of this sample is uncertain. The V and J genes are TRBV15 and TRBJ2-5; TRBD2 matches at 11 bases. This CDR3 is CATSRSGLAGGETQYF. The CDR3 nucleotides are TGTGCCACCAGCAGATCAGGACTAGCGGGCGGAGAGACCCAGTACTTC.